This passage covers 23 T cell receptor beta chains from one sample sequenced in a study of human T cells and chemical hapten exposure. TCRdb used MiXCR to reprocess the RACE reads, holding one entry per CDR3 protein. The sample has about 120,000 distinct CDR3 sequences, 9.5% to 13% seen once. The time point is: patch test 1, 2 weeks after DPC sensitization. The treatment was: therapeutic diphenylcyclopropenone sensitization with weekly scalp DPC. This sample comprised whole blood, obtained in connection with sensitization to the hapten diphenylcyclopropenone (DPC). The receptors were gathered from a woman in her forties or fifties with alopecia areata. Some clones in this sample may be carry-over from other donors' samples.

The gene calls are TRBV7-6 and TRBJ2-3; no firm D call. Germline CDR1 SGHVS, CDR2 FNYEAQ. The V end was cut by 8 bases, the J end by 7 bases, with 7 bases between. This CDR3 has 10 amino acids. The CDR3 sequence is CASGLNTQYF. Written as DNA, the CDR3 is TGTGCCAGCGGGCTTAATACGCAGTATTTT.

This clonotype was seen many times. The chain employs TRBV3-1 and TRBJ2-7; D is unclear. This CDR3 has 14 amino acids. Germline loops: CDR1 LGHDT, CDR2 YNNKEL (reference sequence). Trimming removed 0 bases at V and 7 bases at J, with 13 bases between. DNA for the CDR3: TGTGCCAGCAGCCAAGACTCCCCCCTAATGGAGCAGTACTTC. Translating gives CASSQDSPLMEQYF.

This clonotype was counted ten times or more. The V and J genes are TRBV5-1 and TRBJ2-1; TRBD1 aligns across 7 bases. This CDR3 has 14 amino acids. The trim removed 4 bases at V and 1 base at J, leaving 2 bases unmatched. From germline, CDR1 is SGHRS and CDR2 YFSETQ. The CDR3, as DNA: TGCGCCAGCAGCCCGGGACAGTCCTACAATGAGCAGTTCTTC. Amino acids: CASSPGQSYNEQFF.

The chain recombines TRBV20-1 with TRBJ1-4; TRBD1 agrees at 9 bases. The CDR3 has 13 residues. Germline trimming cut 3 bases from V and 7 bases from J; bases unmatched to any gene: 3. Germline V gene data show CDR1 as DFQATT and CDR2 as SNEGSKA (reference sequence). Here the CDR3 DNA reads TGCAGTGCTAGGGACAGGGGAGGTGAAAAACTGTTTTTT. Protein: CSARDRGGEKLFF.

V usage is TRBV18 and J usage is TRBJ2-3, with D perhaps TRBD1 (6 bases). CDR1 is KGHSH and CDR2 is LQKENI in the germline V gene. The V and J ends lost 2 bases and 2 bases respectively, with 11 bases between them. The CDR3 spans 15 residues. For the CDR3, the DNA is TGTGCCAGCTCACCAGGACAGACATACACAGATACGCAGTATTTT. Translating gives CASSPGQTYTDTQYF.

This clonotype was found many times. The chain employs TRBV5-5 and TRBJ1-1; D ambiguous. This CDR3 comprises 14 residues. Germline values: CDR1 SGHKS, CDR2 YYEKEE (reference sequence). V was trimmed by 3 bases and J by 0 bases, leaving 9 bases between them. CDR3 in DNA: TGTGCCAGCAGCTCACAGAGAATGAACACTGAAGCTTTCTTT. Translation gives CASSSQRMNTEAFF.

A few counts support this clonotype. The rearrangement uses TRBV29-1 and TRBJ2-7; 8 bases line up with TRBD1. The germline CDR1 and CDR2 sequences are SQVTM and ANQGSEA. The CDR3 is 15 residues long. The V and J ends lost 5 bases and 4 bases, in that order; junction bases with no gene match: 13. The CDR3 protein is CSVPGTGRFQYEQYF. The CDR3 bases are TGCAGCGTTCCTGGGACAGGACGATTTCAATACGAGCAGTACTTC.

The chain is built from TRBV24-1 and TRBJ1-5; D may be TRBD1 (5 bases). The V end lost 5 bases, the J end lost 3 bases, and 10 bases lay between the germline ends. CDR3 length equals 14 residues. Germline loops: CDR1 KGHDR, CDR2 SFDVKD. The CDR3 here is CATSAGQHNQPQHF. The CDR3 DNA reads as TGTGCCACCAGTGCGGGGCAGCACAATCAGCCCCAGCATTTT.

This clonotype has at least ten counts. The CDR3: CSVETSSYEQYF. CDR3 sequence (DNA): TGCAGCGTCGAAACCTCCTCCTACGAGCAGTACTTC. The chain joins TRBV29-1 to TRBJ2-7; D gene unclear. Trimming pared 6 bases from V and 0 bases from J, leaving 9 bases between. This CDR3 is built from 12 residues. Germline CDR1 is SQVTM and CDR2 is ANQGSEA.

This clonotype was observed a few times. This chain joins TRBV28 and TRBJ1-2; D is unresolved. Trimming removed 3 bases at V and 3 bases at J, with 5 bases between. This CDR3 is 12 amino acids long. Germline CDR1 and CDR2: MDHEN and SYDVKM. The CDR3 nucleotides are TGTGCCAGCAGTTTTATGTACTATGGCTACACCTTC. Protein sequence: CASSFMYYGYTF.

The rearrangement joins TRBV10-3 to TRBJ1-5, with D maybe TRBD1 (5 bases). The CDR3 is 13 residues long. V lost 4 bases and J lost 7, with 11 bases in between. Germline V gives CDR1 ENHRY, CDR2 SYGVKD. The CDR3 coding sequence is TGTGCCATCAGTGTTGAGGGGTTGCAGCCCCAGCATTTT. This sequence encodes CAISVEGLQPQHF.

This clonotype was seen a few times. The J gene is TRBJ1-1, the V gene TRBV4-3; D possibly corresponds to TRBD1 (5 bases). Germline CDR1 and CDR2: LGHNA and YSLEER. CDR3 size: 18 residues. Trimming removed 4 bases at V and 0 bases at J, with 21 bases between. The CDR3 sequence: CASSPRAWRDKMNTEAFF. The CDR3 DNA sequence: TGCGCCAGCAGCCCCAGGGCATGGAGAGATAAGATGAACACTGAAGCTTTCTTT.

This clonotype was detected only a few times. The chain joins TRBV19 to TRBJ2-1; possibly TRBD1 or TRBD2 for D (5 bases each). Germline CDR1 reads LNHDA; CDR2 reads SQIVND (reference sequence). Trimming took 2 bases from V and 3 from J, leaving 14 bases between them. The CDR3 covers 16 residues. The CDR3 region is CASSIRGLAYYNEQFF. CDR3 sequence (DNA): TGTGCCAGTAGTATAAGGGGCCTAGCCTACTACAATGAGCAGTTCTTC.

This clonotype has a count of ten or more. The chain uses TRBV12-3 or TRBV12-4 and TRBJ2-2, with 7 bases identical to TRBD1. V shed 7 bases, J shed 3 bases, and the junction held 5 bases outside the gene matches. The CDR3 loop spans 14 amino acids. CDR3 DNA: TGTGCCAGCACTCCCAGGGGGTACACCGGGGAGCTGTTTTTT. Encoded protein: CASTPRGYTGELFF.

This clonotype was found a few times. V is TRBV12-2 and J is TRBJ1-3; the table calls TRBD1, which could not be checked here. TRBV12-2 is flagged as a pseudogene. This CDR3 spans 16 amino acids. In DNA form, the CDR3 reads TGTGCAAGTCGGCGTCCAACAGGGAGCTCTGGAAACACCATATATTTT. This gives the protein CASRRPTGSSGNTIYF.

This rearrangement joins TRBV2 to TRBJ2-1, with 9 positions matching TRBD1. V shed 6 bases and J 7 bases; nucleotides not matched to a gene: 10. The germline CDR1 and CDR2 sequences are SNHLY and FYNNEI. This CDR3 comprises 15 residues. In nucleotides, the CDR3 is TGTGCCAGCAGACCACGGGACAGGGCTAGAAATGAGCAGTTCTTC. It translates to CASRPRDRARNEQFF.

This clonotype was recorded many times. The CDR3 DNA follows: TGTGCCAGCAGCCCCCAGGGGTTCACAGATACGCAGTATTTT. Protein product: CASSPQGFTDTQYF. The chain carries TRBV11-2 and TRBJ2-3; a possible D gene is TRBD1 (6 bases). Trimming took 5 bases from V and 2 from J, leaving 11 bases between them. Per the germline V gene, CDR1 is SGHAT and CDR2 is FQNNGV. The CDR3 spans 14 residues.

This clonotype was seen ten or more times. The chain is built from TRBV6-2 or TRBV6-3 and TRBJ2-7; TRBD2 matches at 8 bases. J gave up 0 bases and V 6 bases, and 1 base lay outside the gene matches. This CDR3 region has 13 residues. The germline CDR1 and CDR2 sequences are MNHEY and SVGEGT. This CDR3 reads CASRTSGSYEQYF. CDR3 coding DNA: TGTGCCAGCAGAACTAGCGGCTCCTACGAGCAGTACTTC.

Many counts were recorded for this clonotype. The rearrangement links TRBV4-2 to TRBJ2-1; the D gene is possibly TRBD2 (5 bases). V was trimmed by 0 bases and J by 7 bases, leaving 10 bases between them. Germline V gene data show CDR1 as LGHNA and CDR2 as YNFKEQ. This CDR3 has 14 residues. CDR3 nucleotides: TGTGCCAGCAGCCAAGATAGCGTCGAAAATGAGCAGTTCTTC. Its protein product is CASSQDSVENEQFF.

This clonotype was detected only a few times. This rearrangement joins TRBV7-9 to TRBJ1-1; no clear D gene. The CDR3 has 12 residues. V lost 5 bases to trimming and J lost 1 base, with 5 bases between them. CDR1 and CDR2 (germline): SEHNR, FQNEAQ (reference sequence). CDR3 residues: CASSGRNTEAFF. For the CDR3, the DNA is TGTGCCAGCAGCGGGAGGAACACTGAAGCTTTCTTT.

This clonotype was observed many times. The CDR3 DNA reads TGTGCCACCAGTCGGGACAGTTCACACAATGAGCAGTTCTTC. It specifies CATSRDSSHNEQFF. This chain links TRBV24-1 with TRBJ2-1; 7 bases match TRBD1. CDR1 and CDR2 (germline): KGHDR, SFDVKD. This CDR3 is 14 amino acids long. V lost 6 bases, J lost 5 bases, and 6 bases stayed unmatched.

This clonotype was observed at least ten times. Here the CDR3 DNA reads TGCAGTGCTATTGGGACAGACTTTTACGAGCAGTACTTC. Its translation is CSAIGTDFYEQYF. The chain uses TRBV20-1 and TRBJ2-7; 7 nucleotides agree with TRBD1. Unmatched junction bases numbered 7, after V lost 4 bases and J lost 4 bases. Per germline, CDR1 DFQATT and CDR2 SNEGSKA (reference sequence). This CDR3 comprises 13 residues.

This clonotype occurred many times. The chain combines TRBV18 with TRBJ1-1, with TRBD1 identical over 8 bases. The ends lost 9 bases at V and 4 bases at J; junction bases unmatched: 10. The CDR3 totals 14 residues. The germline V gene encodes CDR1 KGHSH and CDR2 LQKENI. The CDR3, as DNA: TGTGCCAGTGGACAGGGACCTGAGGGCACTGAAGCTTTCTTT. The encoded protein is CASGQGPEGTEAFF.